This TCR beta chain stems from a study of early T cells in non-severe SARS-CoV-2 infection. In the library, individual cDNA molecules carried attached unique molecular identifiers. From the 5' RACE reads, TCRdb called clonotypes with MiXCR, one entry per CDR3 protein. The table has tens of thousands of distinct CDR3 sequences, around a tenth seen once. Broader study findings: The VDJdb matching leaned toward anti-spike CD8 responses and overlooked private and CD4 specificities.

V shed 4 bases and J 3 bases; nucleotides not matched to a gene: 3. This CDR3 is built from 14 residues. Germline V gene sequence: CDR1 SGDLS, CDR2 YYNGEE. This clonotype was observed many times. Its specificity is not known. The clonotype originates from an adult who was a healthcare worker with PCR-confirmed SARS-CoV-2 infection or an uninfected control (not recorded which). The chain has TRBV9 and TRBJ2-5; 10 bases match TRBD1. Sample: whole blood, taken at baseline. CDR3 in DNA: TGTGCCAGCAGCCCCGGGACAGGGGAAGAGACCCAGTACTTC. Translation: CASSPGTGEETQYF.